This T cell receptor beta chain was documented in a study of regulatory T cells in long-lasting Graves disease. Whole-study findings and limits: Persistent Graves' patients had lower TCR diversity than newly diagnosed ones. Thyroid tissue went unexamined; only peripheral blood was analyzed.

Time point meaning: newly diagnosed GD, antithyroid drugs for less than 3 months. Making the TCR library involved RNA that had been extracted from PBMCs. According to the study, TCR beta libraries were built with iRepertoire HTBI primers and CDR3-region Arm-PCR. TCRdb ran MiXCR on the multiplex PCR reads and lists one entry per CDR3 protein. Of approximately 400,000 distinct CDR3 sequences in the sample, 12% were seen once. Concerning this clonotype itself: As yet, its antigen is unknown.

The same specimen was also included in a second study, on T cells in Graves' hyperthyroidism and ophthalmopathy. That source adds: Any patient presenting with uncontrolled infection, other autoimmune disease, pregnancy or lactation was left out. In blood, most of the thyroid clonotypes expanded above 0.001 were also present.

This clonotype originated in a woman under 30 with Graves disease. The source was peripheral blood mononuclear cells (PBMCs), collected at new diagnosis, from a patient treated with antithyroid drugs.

The CDR3 nucleotides are TGTGCCAGCAGTTACGGGACAGGGAATTCCGAGCAGTTCTTC. Its protein is CASSYGTGNSEQFF. The chain has TRBV27 and TRBJ2-1, with 9 bases identical to TRBD1. Trimming at V came to 4 bases and at J to 10 bases, leaving 8 bases not matched to a gene. The CDR3 has 14 amino acids. Germline CDR1 is MNHEY and CDR2 is SMNVEV (reference sequence).